This is a list of T cell receptor beta chains from one sample in a study of shared clonotypes between healthy human individuals. Measured with immunoSEQ multiplex PCR; TCRdb has only the in-frame clones, and not every one. Altogether roughly 1.4 million clones are present, approximately 98.5% being singletons, with the ten largest covering about 0.4%. Material for sequencing was naive CD4+ T cells sorted from blood. The receptors come from a man aged 25-45 years in good health. The CDR3 runs from the conserved cysteine through the conserved F or W. D genes are given only for firm matches. Clone size is not always given. Where it is, it says once, few, many or a class for expanded clones.

DNA: TGTGCCAGCAGCCGGGAGGGGACAGGGGTCACAGATACGCAGTATTTT
CDR3: CASSREGTGVTDTQYF
size: .
J: TRBJ2-3
D: TRBD1
V: TRBV14
length: 16

DNA: TGCGCCAGCAGCCAAGGACTAGCGGCAGATACGCAGTATTTT
CDR3: CASSQGLAADTQYF
size: .
J: TRBJ2-3
D: TRBD2
V: TRBV4-1
length: 14

DNA: TGTGCCAGGTCGGGACAGGCCCTCGAGACCCAGTACTTC
CDR3: CARSGQALETQYF
size: once
J: TRBJ2-5
D: TRBD1
V: TRBV2
length: 13

DNA: TGTGCCAGTAGTAGAGGCGGGAGTGGGCTAGCCTACGAGCAGTACTTC
CDR3: CASSRGGSGLAYEQYF
size: .
J: TRBJ2-7
D: TRBD2
V: TRBV19
length: 16

DNA: TGCGCCAGCAGTGAGAGACAGGGTAGTACGGATACGCAGTATTTT
CDR3: CASSERQGSTDTQYF
size: .
J: TRBJ2-3
D: TRBD1
V: TRBV10-1
length: 15

DNA: TGTGCCAGCAGGACCGGGACTAGCAATGAGCAGTTCTTC
CDR3: CASRTGTSNEQFF
size: .
J: TRBJ2-1
D: TRBD2
V: TRBV6-5
length: 13

DNA: TGTGCCAGCAGCTTAGGTCGGGGCCATCCCCGCAGTATGCAGTACTTC
CDR3: CASSLGRGHPRSMQYF
size: .
J: TRBJ2-7
D: .
V: TRBV7-2
length: 16

DNA: TGTGCCAGCAGCCCGATCACTGAAGCTTTCTTT
CDR3: CASSPITEAFF
size: .
J: TRBJ1-1
D: .
V: TRBV7-2
length: 11

DNA: TGCGCCAGCAGCCGTCCCGGGACAGGGAACTATGGCTACACCTTC
CDR3: CASSRPGTGNYGYTF
size: .
J: TRBJ1-2
D: TRBD1
V: TRBV5-1
length: 15

DNA: TGTGCCAGCAGCGCGGAATGGGACAGCCCCTACGAGCAGTACTTC
CDR3: CASSAEWDSPYEQYF
size: .
J: TRBJ2-7
D: TRBD1
V: TRBV9
length: 15

DNA: TGTGCCAGCTCGTCCCCCGCGGGATTTTACGAGCAGTACTTC
CDR3: CASSSPAGFYEQYF
size: once
J: TRBJ2-7
D: .
V: TRBV11-2
length: 14

DNA: TGCGCCAGCGAAGGGTCTCGAGAGACCCAGTACTTC
CDR3: CASEGSRETQYF
size: .
J: TRBJ2-5
D: .
V: TRBV5-1
length: 12

DNA: TGTGCCAGCAGTTTATCGGGAGGGTATGATGGCTACACCTTC
CDR3: CASSLSGGYDGYTF
size: once
J: TRBJ1-2
D: .
V: TRBV27
length: 14

DNA: TGTGCCAGCAGTTTATGGCAGGGGGCTTACGAGCAGTACTTC
CDR3: CASSLWQGAYEQYF
size: .
J: TRBJ2-7
D: TRBD1
V: TRBV27
length: 14

DNA: TGTGCCAGCAGTTACTCAGCGGGGTTTGTCGGAAAACTGTTTTTT
CDR3: CASSYSAGFVGKLFF
size: .
J: TRBJ1-4
D: .
V: TRBV6-6
length: 15

DNA: TGTGCCATCATTGCTAGGAGCTCCTACGAGCAGTACTTC
CDR3: CAIIARSSYEQYF
size: .
J: TRBJ2-7
D: .
V: TRBV10-3
length: 13

DNA: TGTGCCAGCAGTTCTAGCGGGAGTCACACCGGGGAGCTGTTTTTT
CDR3: CASSSSGSHTGELFF
size: .
J: TRBJ2-2
D: TRBD2
V: TRBV28
length: 15

DNA: TGTGCCAGCAGCGCCGCTGACAGGGGGGACTATGGCTACACCTTC
CDR3: CASSAADRGDYGYTF
size: .
J: TRBJ1-2
D: TRBD1
V: TRBV7-2
length: 15

DNA: TGTGCCAGCAGCTTAGGACTAGCTTCCTACGAGCAGTACTTC
CDR3: CASSLGLASYEQYF
size: .
J: TRBJ2-7
D: TRBD2
V: TRBV5-4
length: 14

DNA: TGTGCCAGCATACCGGGCCGGGGGAACACTGAAGCTTTCTTT
CDR3: CASIPGRGNTEAFF
size: .
J: TRBJ1-1
D: .
V: TRBV25-1
length: 14

DNA: TGTGCCAGCTCACCATGGACAGGGAAGGGAGATCAGCCCCAGCATTTT
CDR3: CASSPWTGKGDQPQHF
size: .
J: TRBJ1-5
D: TRBD1
V: TRBV18
length: 16

DNA: TGTGCCTGGAGTGGTGCGAACACCGGGGAGCTGTTTTTT
CDR3: CAWSGANTGELFF
size: .
J: TRBJ2-2
D: .
V: TRBV30
length: 13

DNA: TGTGCCAGCAGCTTAGCTGGAGCGGGAGTCGGAGAGACCCAGTACTTC
CDR3: CASSLAGAGVGETQYF
size: .
J: TRBJ2-5
D: TRBD2
V: TRBV7-9
length: 16

DNA: TGTGCCAGCAGCTTAGTACAGGGTGGGAACACTGAAGCTTTCTTT
CDR3: CASSLVQGGNTEAFF
size: .
J: TRBJ1-1
D: .
V: TRBV7-9
length: 15

DNA: TGTGCCAGCAGTTTCCTCTCTAAGGGGCTCCAAGAGACCCAGTACTTC
CDR3: CASSFLSKGLQETQYF
size: .
J: TRBJ2-5
D: .
V: TRBV5-4
length: 16

DNA: TGTGCCATCAGTGTGGGGACAGGGGATGGAAATGGCTACACCTTC
CDR3: CAISVGTGDGNGYTF
size: .
J: TRBJ1-2
D: TRBD1
V: TRBV10-3
length: 15

DNA: TGTGCCAGCAGCCTATCCTATGGCTACACCTTC
CDR3: CASSLSYGYTF
size: .
J: TRBJ1-2
D: .
V: TRBV2
length: 11

DNA: TGTGCCAGCAGCGTAGGGCCAGGTAGCGGAAGAAGCTCCTACAATGAGCAGTTCTTC
CDR3: CASSVGPGSGRSSYNEQFF
size: .
J: TRBJ2-1
D: .
V: TRBV9
length: 19

DNA: TGTGCCAGCTCCCAGGGTATCGGCACAGATACGCAGTATTTT
CDR3: CASSQGIGTDTQYF
size: .
J: TRBJ2-3
D: .
V: TRBV18
length: 14

DNA: TGTGCCAGCAGCGAGGAAAGACAGGGAGCCTATAGCAATCAGCCCCAGCATTTT
CDR3: CASSEERQGAYSNQPQHF
size: .
J: TRBJ1-5
D: TRBD1
V: TRBV2
length: 18

DNA: TGTGCCAGCAGTTACCTGGGACCACCGAACGAGCAGTACTTC
CDR3: CASSYLGPPNEQYF
size: .
J: TRBJ2-7
D: .
V: TRBV28
length: 14

DNA: TGTGCCAGCAATGACAGATCCTTCACCGGGGAGCTGTTTTTT
CDR3: CASNDRSFTGELFF
size: .
J: TRBJ2-2
D: .
V: TRBV6-1
length: 14

DNA: TGTGCCAGCAGCCTCCGGGGGGTAGCGGGAGGGGGCTCCTACGAGCAGTACTTC
CDR3: CASSLRGVAGGGSYEQYF
size: .
J: TRBJ2-7
D: TRBD2
V: TRBV27
length: 18

DNA: TGTGCCAGCAGCACACGGACAGGGGTTGGTAGTGAAGCTTTCTTT
CDR3: CASSTRTGVGSEAFF
size: .
J: TRBJ1-1
D: TRBD1
V: TRBV7-9
length: 15

DNA: TGTGCCAGCAGCGGAGCGGGACAAAAAAACATTCAGTACTTC
CDR3: CASSGAGQKNIQYF
size: .
J: TRBJ2-4
D: .
V: TRBV9
length: 14

DNA: TGTGCCAGCAGCTTACACGGAACGAACACTGAAGCTTTCTTT
CDR3: CASSLHGTNTEAFF
size: .
J: TRBJ1-1
D: .
V: TRBV7-2
length: 14

DNA: TGCAGCGTTAAACAGGGGGCCGCCACTGAAGCTTTCTTT
CDR3: CSVKQGAATEAFF
size: once
J: TRBJ1-1
D: TRBD1
V: TRBV29-1
length: 13

DNA: TGTGCCAGCAGTCAATATCACGAGCAGTACTTC
CDR3: CASSQYHEQYF
size: .
J: TRBJ2-7
D: .
V: TRBV7-2
length: 11

DNA: TGTGCCAGCAGCCTAAGGAGCTCCTACGAGCAGTACTTC
CDR3: CASSLRSSYEQYF
size: .
J: TRBJ2-7
D: .
V: TRBV5-8
length: 13

DNA: TGTGCCAGCAGCTTAGCCGGGGTGGGCCGAAGGTACGAGCAGTACTTC
CDR3: CASSLAGVGRRYEQYF
size: .
J: TRBJ2-7
D: .
V: TRBV7-9
length: 16

DNA: TGTGCCAGCAGCGTAGGGTCTAGAACGGCGGGAGTGGGAAATGAGCAGTTCTTC
CDR3: CASSVGSRTAGVGNEQFF
size: once
J: TRBJ2-1
D: TRBD2
V: TRBV9
length: 18

DNA: TGTGCCAGCAGTTTATTTGACGGGAGCTCCTACGAGCAGTACTTC
CDR3: CASSLFDGSSYEQYF
size: .
J: TRBJ2-7
D: .
V: TRBV27
length: 15

DNA: TGCGCCAGCAGCTGGGGTGGGGACACCGGGGAGCTGTTTTTT
CDR3: CASSWGGDTGELFF
size: .
J: TRBJ2-2
D: .
V: TRBV5-1
length: 14

DNA: TGTGCCAGCACCTCCGTGGACTACAATGAGCAGTTCTTC
CDR3: CASTSVDYNEQFF
size: .
J: TRBJ2-1
D: .
V: TRBV5-5
length: 13

DNA: TGTGCCAGCCTTGACAGCTATGGCTACACCTTC
CDR3: CASLDSYGYTF
size: .
J: TRBJ1-2
D: .
V: TRBV28
length: 11

DNA: TGTGCCAGCTCACCGAGAGGGTTTGCGGGACTCCATAATGAAAAACTGTTTTTT
CDR3: CASSPRGFAGLHNEKLFF
size: .
J: TRBJ1-4
D: .
V: TRBV18
length: 18

DNA: TGTGCCAGCAGCTCCTGGATCGGGTCTGGGCGCACCAATGAGCAGTTCTTC
CDR3: CASSSWIGSGRTNEQFF
size: .
J: TRBJ2-1
D: .
V: TRBV5-8
length: 17

DNA: TGTGCCAGCAGCGACCGGGGACAGGGGGGGCCGCACGAGCAGTACTTC
CDR3: CASSDRGQGGPHEQYF
size: .
J: TRBJ2-7
D: TRBD1
V: TRBV7-9
length: 16

DNA: TGCGCCAGCAGCTCTACAGGGGAGGGTTACGAGCAGTACTTC
CDR3: CASSSTGEGYEQYF
size: .
J: TRBJ2-7
D: .
V: TRBV5-1
length: 14

DNA: TGTGCCAGCAGTGAACACAGCCATAGCAATCAGCCCCAGCATTTT
CDR3: CASSEHSHSNQPQHF
size: .
J: TRBJ1-5
D: .
V: TRBV6-1
length: 15

DNA: TGTGCCAGCGTGATGACACCTAGCACAGATACGCAGTATTTT
CDR3: CASVMTPSTDTQYF
size: .
J: TRBJ2-3
D: .
V: TRBV6-1
length: 14

DNA: TGTGCCAGCATCAAAGGGCTGGGCACCGGGGAGCTGTTTTTT
CDR3: CASIKGLGTGELFF
size: .
J: TRBJ2-2
D: .
V: TRBV6-5
length: 14

DNA: TGTGCCAGTAGTATCTCGAGCTCCTACGAGCAGTACTTC
CDR3: CASSISSSYEQYF
size: .
J: TRBJ2-7
D: .
V: TRBV19
length: 13

DNA: TGTGCCAGTAAAAAACAGGGCTCCTATAATGAAAAACTGTTTTTT
CDR3: CASKKQGSYNEKLFF
size: .
J: TRBJ1-4
D: .
V: TRBV19
length: 15

DNA: TGTGCCAGCAGAGAACCGGGACAGAACTATGGCTACACCTTC
CDR3: CASREPGQNYGYTF
size: .
J: TRBJ1-2
D: TRBD1
V: TRBV6-5
length: 14

DNA: TGTGCCAGCAGCCCAGCGGGAGTTGGGACAGATACGCAGTATTTT
CDR3: CASSPAGVGTDTQYF
size: once
J: TRBJ2-3
D: TRBD2
V: TRBV7-6
length: 15

DNA: TGTGCCAGCCTAAAGCCAAGCACAGATACGCAGTATTTT
CDR3: CASLKPSTDTQYF
size: .
J: TRBJ2-3
D: .
V: TRBV2
length: 13

DNA: TGTGCCAGCAGCTCCCCTCGTATGGACTCCTCGAACACCGGGGAGCTGTTTTTT
CDR3: CASSSPRMDSSNTGELFF
size: .
J: TRBJ2-2
D: .
V: TRBV5-4
length: 18

DNA: TGTGCCAGCAACCTTCTAGCGGACCTCTACAATGAGCAGTTCTTC
CDR3: CASNLLADLYNEQFF
size: .
J: TRBJ2-1
D: TRBD2
V: TRBV7-9
length: 15

DNA: TGTGCCAGCAGTGGTGGGGCGGGAGGGTTAGAGACCCAGTACTTC
CDR3: CASSGGAGGLETQYF
size: .
J: TRBJ2-5
D: TRBD2
V: TRBV28
length: 15